This T cell receptor beta chain derives from a study of human T cells and chemical hapten exposure. The CDR3 is made up of 19 amino acids. V lost 6 bases and J lost 9, with 33 bases in between. As to time point: pre-sensitization, week 0. The treatment was: therapeutic diphenylcyclopropenone sensitization with weekly scalp DPC. Each CDR3 protein gets one entry after TCRdb re-called the RACE reads with MiXCR. The repertoire consists of around 380,000 distinct CDR3 sequences, with 4.5% to 5.5% occurring once and the leading ten covering around 8%. This chain joins TRBV12-3 or TRBV12-4 and TRBJ2-1, with D uncertain. Sequences were derived from whole blood, sampled in connection with sensitization to the hapten diphenylcyclopropenone (DPC). The sequence was obtained from a woman aged 18-29 years with alopecia areata. Some clones in this sample may be carry-over from other donors' samples. The CDR3 nucleotides read TGTGCCAGCAGCCACACTCGCCGCACCCGAAACCCCCGGGCGAGTGAGCAGTTCTTC. It specifies CASSHTRRTRNPRASEQFF.